A selection of T cell receptor beta chains follows, all from one sample in a study of blood T cell repertoires in COVID-19. Some clones are missing from TCRdb's copy, which holds only in-frame ones; the method was immunoSEQ multiplex PCR. This table has 60,000 to 80,000 clones, approximately 88% appearing once. The specimen sequenced was peripheral blood. The receptors derive from a human donor in a cohort sampled during active COVID-19. Both conserved end residues are part of each CDR3. A D gene is named only where the DNA matches it firmly. Rows give clone size only sometimes, using once, few, many, or a class for an expanded clone.

d_call | j_call | clone_size | v_call | cdr3_aa | cdr3_nt
TRBD1 | TRBJ1-6 | . | TRBV5-6 | CASSQPVTGDSPLHF | TGTGCCAGCAGCCAGCCGGTGACAGGGGATTCACCCCTCCACTTT
TRBD2 | TRBJ2-7 | . | TRBV9 | CASSGPRGGGSYEQYF | TGTGCCAGCAGCGGACCACGAGGCGGGGGTTCCTACGAGCAGTACTTC
. | TRBJ1-2 | . | TRBV19 | CASSTGTQYGYTF | TGTGCCAGTAGTACAGGGACTCAATATGGCTACACCTTC
TRBD2 | TRBJ2-7 | few | TRBV19 | CASSSGGGSYEQYF | TGTGCCAGTAGTTCCGGGGGGGGGAGCTACGAGCAGTACTTC
. | TRBJ1-1 | . | TRBV19 | CASSRQDTEAFF | TGTGCCAGTAGTAGACAGGACACTGAAGCTTTCTTT
. | TRBJ2-1 | . | TRBV29-1 | CSVLGTSLHNEQFF | TGCAGCGTTCTTGGGACTTCCCTCCACAATGAGCAGTTCTTC
. | TRBJ1-5 | . | TRBV21-1 | CASSTGNQPQHF | TGTGCCAGCAGCACCGGTAATCAGCCCCAGCATTTT
TRBD1 | TRBJ1-1 | . | TRBV6-5 | CASSYQGAAEAFF | TGTGCCAGCAGTTACCAGGGGGCGGCTGAAGCTTTCTTT
TRBD2 | TRBJ2-1 | . | TRBV11-2 | CASSFSGGGTGEQFF | TGTGCCAGCAGCTTTTCGGGGGGGGGAACTGGTGAGCAGTTCTTC
. | TRBJ2-4 | . | TRBV27 | CASSFSIAKNIQYF | TGTGCCAGCAGTTTCTCTATAGCCAAAAACATTCAGTACTTC
TRBD2 | TRBJ2-2 | few | TRBV7-2 | CASSLGGTLAGELFF | TGTGCCAGCAGCTTGGGAGGGACCCTCGCCGGGGAGCTGTTTTTT
TRBD1 | TRBJ2-4 | . | TRBV27 | CASSWDRVNIQYF | TGTGCCAGCAGTTGGGACAGGGTAAACATTCAGTACTTC
. | TRBJ2-7 | few | TRBV19 | CASSISDEQYF | TGTGCCAGTAGTATCTCTGACGAGCAGTACTTC
TRBD1 | TRBJ2-4 | . | TRBV7-3 | CASSFRGQAKNIQYF | TGTGCCAGCAGCTTCAGGGGGCAAGCCAAAAACATTCAGTACTTC
. | TRBJ1-1 | . | TRBV27 | CASSSGGWNTEAFF | TGTGCCAGCAGTTCGGGGGGGTGGAACACTGAAGCTTTCTTT
. | TRBJ2-1 | . | TRBV7-2 | CASSSGQGGNEQFF | TGTGCCAGCAGCTCAGGACAAGGGGGCAATGAGCAGTTCTTC
TRBD1 | TRBJ1-2 | . | TRBV7-2 | CASSLRDRRQGGYTF | TGTGCCAGCAGCCTGCGGGACAGACGGCAGGGTGGCTACACCTTC
. | TRBJ2-6 | once | TRBV4-3 | CASSQDWGFSGANVLTF | TGCGCCAGCAGCCAAGATTGGGGCTTCTCTGGGGCCAACGTCCTGACTTTC
TRBD1 | TRBJ1-2 | . | TRBV9 | CASSGSGTGGPLYGYTF | TGTGCCAGCAGCGGTTCCGGGACAGGGGGGCCACTTTATGGCTACACCTTC
. | TRBJ2-3 | . | TRBV5-1 | CASTGSTDTQYF | TGCGCCAGCACGGGTAGCACAGATACGCAGTATTTT
TRBD1 | TRBJ2-7 | . | TRBV6-2/TRBV6-3 | CASSYSWGTGGEQYF | TGTGCCAGCAGTTACTCGTGGGGGACAGGCGGCGAGCAGTACTTC
TRBD2 | TRBJ2-1 | once | TRBV6-2/TRBV6-3 | CASSELIAGEIEQFF | TGTGCCAGCAGTGAGCTTATAGCGGGAGAGATTGAGCAGTTCTTC
. | TRBJ1-2 | . | TRBV12-3/TRBV12-4 | CATLGGANYGYTF | TGTGCCACCTTAGGCGGGGCTAACTATGGCTACACCTTC
. | TRBJ2-3 | . | TRBV7-6 | CASSIPGTSIHTDTQYF | TGTGCCAGCAGCATTCCCGGGACTTCGATACACACAGATACGCAGTATTTT
TRBD2 | TRBJ2-7 | . | TRBV11-2 | CASRRGGRGYEQYF | TGTGCCAGTCGACGGGGCGGGAGGGGCTACGAGCAGTACTTC
. | TRBJ2-3 | . | TRBV19 | CASSIEGGRGTDTQYF | TGTGCCAGTAGTATAGAGGGGGGGCGAGGAACAGATACGCAGTATTTT
TRBD2 | TRBJ2-1 | . | TRBV6-4 | CASSDSSGGANEQFF | TGTGCCAGCAGTGACTCTAGCGGGGGGGCCAATGAGCAGTTCTTC
TRBD1 | TRBJ1-2 | . | TRBV7-2 | CASSLGTGGAGGYTF | TGTGCCAGCAGCTTAGGGACAGGGGGCGCGGGTGGCTACACCTTC
TRBD1 | TRBJ1-2 | . | TRBV9 | CASSVGTGQSNYGYTF | TGTGCCAGCAGCGTAGGGACAGGGCAATCTAACTATGGCTACACCTTC
TRBD1 | TRBJ1-2 | . | TRBV9 | CASSQGANYGYTF | TGTGCCAGCAGCCAGGGGGCAAACTATGGCTACACCTTC
. | TRBJ1-6 | . | TRBV10-3 | CAISEQGFYNSPLHF | TGTGCCATCAGTGAGCAGGGGTTTTATAATTCACCCCTCCACTTT
TRBD1 | TRBJ2-7 | few | TRBV5-1 | CASSFRTGRAYEQYF | TGCGCCAGCAGCTTTAGGACAGGGCGCGCCTACGAGCAGTACTTC
TRBD2 | TRBJ2-5 | . | TRBV2 | CASSVGLAQETQYF | TGTGCCAGCAGTGTGGGACTAGCTCAAGAGACCCAGTACTTC
. | TRBJ2-2 | . | TRBV19 | CASSFLSGSGELFF | TGTGCCAGTAGTTTTCTCTCGGGTTCCGGGGAGCTGTTTTTT
. | TRBJ1-2 | . | TRBV24-1 | CATSDPEGGEGGYTF | TGTGCCACCAGTGATCCAGAGGGGGGGGAAGGCGGCTACACCTTC
. | TRBJ2-5 | . | TRBV3-1/TRBV3-2 | CASSRTIQETQYF | TGTGCCAGCAGTCGGACTATACAAGAGACCCAGTACTTC
. | TRBJ2-3 | . | TRBV27 | CASSLTGLSTDTQYF | TGTGCCAGCAGTCTCACAGGGCTGAGCACAGATACGCAGTATTTT
. | TRBJ1-2 | . | TRBV4-3 | CASSQDQRVWNYGYTF | TGCGCCAGCAGCCAAGATCAGAGGGTGTGGAACTATGGCTACACCTTC
. | TRBJ2-7 | . | TRBV24-1 | CATSDPGTSIYEQYF | TGTGCCACCAGTGATCCCGGGACATCGATTTACGAGCAGTACTTC
. | TRBJ2-7 | . | TRBV6-5 | CASSYAAGTNYEQYF | TGTGCCAGCAGTTACGCCGCCGGGACAAACTACGAGCAGTACTTC
. | TRBJ2-7 | . | TRBV7-8 | CASSFTRTGPSEQYF | TGTGCCAGCAGCTTTACCCGGACTGGACCTTCCGAGCAGTACTTC
. | TRBJ2-7 | few | TRBV3-1/TRBV3-2 | CASGLDYEQYF | TGTGCCAGCGGGCTGGACTACGAGCAGTACTTC
. | TRBJ2-7 | . | TRBV4-3 | CASSQDFRGGAKAYEQYF | TGCGCCAGCAGCCAAGATTTTAGAGGCGGGGCGAAAGCTTACGAGCAGTACTTC
. | TRBJ2-2 | . | TRBV9 | CASSVGEQGAGELFF | TGTGCCAGCAGCGTAGGGGAACAGGGAGCCGGGGAGCTGTTTTTT
. | TRBJ2-3 | . | TRBV4-3 | CASSQDSGEADTQYF | TGCGCCAGCAGCCAAGATTCCGGGGAAGCAGATACGCAGTATTTT
. | TRBJ1-4 | . | TRBV2 | CASSEGAALGEKLFF | TGTGCCAGCAGTGAAGGGGCAGCACTTGGTGAAAAACTGTTTTTT
. | TRBJ2-1 | . | TRBV30 | CAWSGPYNEQFF | TGTGCCTGGAGTGGGCCCTACAATGAGCAGTTCTTC
TRBD1 | TRBJ2-7 | few | TRBV19 | CASSIGQGAGEQYF | TGTGCCAGTAGTATAGGGCAGGGGGCAGGAGAGCAGTACTTC
. | TRBJ2-5 | . | TRBV29-1 | CSVLDWEETQYF | TGCAGCGTTCTGGACTGGGAAGAGACCCAGTACTTC
. | TRBJ1-2 | . | TRBV29-1 | CSVELGKGPYGYTF | TGCAGCGTTGAATTGGGGAAGGGGCCTTATGGCTACACCTTC
. | TRBJ2-1 | . | TRBV4-1 | CASSDEGGYYNEQFF | TGCGCCAGCAGCGACGAAGGGGGATACTACAATGAGCAGTTCTTC
TRBD1 | TRBJ1-5 | . | TRBV28 | CASSLWGQENQPQHF | TGTGCCAGCAGTTTGTGGGGACAGGAGAACCAGCCCCAGCATTTT
. | TRBJ1-1 | . | TRBV19 | CASSIATGGNTEAFF | TGTGCCAGTAGTATAGCCACCGGGGGAAACACTGAAGCTTTCTTT
. | TRBJ2-1 | . | TRBV19 | CASTSGRDRAYNEQFF | .
. | TRBJ2-3 | . | TRBV21-1 | CASSLPKLAGGPDTQYF | TGTGCCAGCAGCCTCCCTAAATTAGCGGGGGGGCCTGATACGCAGTATTTT
. | TRBJ2-7 | . | TRBV7-8 | CASSRVTQYEQYF | TGTGCCAGCAGCCGAGTCACCCAGTACGAGCAGTACTTC
TRBD2 | TRBJ2-1 | . | TRBV7-9 | CASSLGGSPYNEQFF | TGTGCCAGCAGCTTAGGCGGGAGCCCCTACAATGAGCAGTTCTTC
TRBD1 | TRBJ1-1 | . | TRBV18 | CASSPQGAGTEAFF | TGTGCCAGCTCACCTCAGGGGGCTGGCACTGAAGCTTTCTTT